This TCR beta chain was captured by sequencing in a study of cytomegalovirus exposure and HLA in healthy donors (dated by TCRdb to 2016 to 2017). For the wider study: In an earlier analysis of 450 to 750 of the donors, 250 to 350 Gb of sequence data and 117 million unique TCR beta sequences from 180 million or so T cells were reported. An early release that covered fewer than 800 HLA-typed donors contained approximately 300 gigabases of sequencing data and around 80 million unique TCR sequences. Of the roughly 410 genotyped donors, 75% to 85% were placed in the genetic ancestry cluster associated with self-reported Caucasian donors. The study aimed to test whether cataloging public T cell receptors could reveal signatures of past pathogen exposure. The T cell repertoires of 666 subjects were profiled by immunosequencing and related to cytomegalovirus serostatus. Along with the roughly 670-subject first cohort, a separate validation cohort of over a hundred different subjects was used. The study combined high-throughput TCR immunosequencing, statistical association of individual TCRs with disease status, and machine learning to predict cytomegalovirus infection status. In a later analysis, previously published TCR beta repertoires from about 640 donors were re-analyzed and high-resolution HLA genotyping was added so that TCR occurrence patterns could be studied. The later analysis used no new phenotypic data to find candidate immune exposures, relying instead on TCR beta sequences and their occurrence across donors. In an earlier analysis of around 540 of the donors, high-throughput TCR beta sequencing was used to judge whether each TCR beta V gene segment behaved as functional or pseudogenic. Alongside the repertoire data, information on donor age, sex, ethnicity and CMV serostatus was compiled. In a later genetic analysis, genome-wide SNP genotypes for about three fifths of the 666 donors were used, and that subset was treated as a discovery cohort. All discovery cohort repertoires had been generated on a single sequencing platform. HLA typing covered class I and class II loci at four-digit resolution. The number of typed donors differed by locus: about 620-640 for A, B, C, DRB1 and DQB1; 522 for DQA1; around 580 for DPA1; and around 470 for DPB1. Several DR-DQ haplotypes were treated as single units for association and clustering because of strong linkage in the cohort. On average, 235,054 unique TCR beta nucleotide sequences were sequenced per donor among some 420 genotyped donors of the cohort, with roughly a sixth of those sequences being non-productive. The research as a whole found: In a later analysis, most CMV-associated TCR beta chains were found to appear HLA-restricted, with HLA associations seemingly driven largely by CMV exposure. In vitro tests confirmed that a few of the cytomegalovirus-associated TCR beta chains recognize cytomegalovirus antigens. A further reported finding was that TCR beta sequences accurately predicted the HLA-A and HLA-B alleles for most subjects in the first cohort. Correlated functional status among segregating V segments might reflect linkage disequilibrium, but an unknown experimental factor could not be ruled out. While some public TCRs were present in many individuals, most TCR sequences turned up only very rarely across donors. The classifier was reported to diagnose cytomegalovirus status with high specificity and sensitivity in both the original cohort and the validation cohort. In the study, 150 to 200 TCR beta chains were listed as associated with cytomegalovirus. A cluster of highly shared sequence variants was judged likely to represent a technical artifact of the sequencing pipeline. CMV serostatus was the only immune exposure information available for the cohort. When HLA alleles, especially DR and DQ, strongly co-occurred, TCR associations were difficult to assign to individual alleles. V-gene and J-gene trimming of TCR beta chains was associated with a missense DCLRE1C variant in a later genetic analysis, and the association was replicated in an independent cohort. The earlier analysis of nearly 600 of the donors excluded some 16 rarely observed V segments, including chromosome 9 orphons, because counts were too low. Compared with the roughly 600-donor mean, donors in an Asian-associated ancestry cluster had fewer N-insertions in productive TCRs, according to a later genetic analysis. Specific HLA alleles were associated with 15,000 to 20,000 TCR beta sequences at a false discovery rate of 0.05 in a later analysis. Presence/absence analyses assumed roughly uniform sequencing depth across donors, an assumption that may not hold. Compared with equally common non-associated chains, HLA-associated TCR beta chains in a later analysis were more clonally expanded and had lower generation probabilities. This cohort had only TCR beta chains sequenced, and the lack of alpha or paired-chain data limited which features could be detected. It was suggested by the authors that the approach could potentially be generalized to other disease states and immunological phenotypes. Some IMGT-functional V segments, including TRBV6-2 and TRBV6-3, could not be told apart with the 87-base-pair reads, so those segments were excluded. According to a later analysis, TCR association rates differed among HLA loci, with DRB1 alleles showing the most associated TCRs and HLA-C alleles showing the fewest. Because HLA typing was unavailable for some donors at each locus, only the typed subset was used in association tests. An earlier analysis of around 540 of the donors showed that most TCR beta V segments appeared in productive rearrangements either about 87% or about 30% of the time, which broadly matched IMGT annotations. Several of the top co-occurrence clusters appeared to be linked to parvovirus B19, influenza, CMV and Epstein-Barr virus, according to a later analysis.

The cohort comprised 670 or so healthy bone marrow donors. Cohort members were all nominally healthy when sampled, although unrecorded immune exposures were likely present. The donor was CMV seropositive and was included in the group of 290 or so seropositive cohort members. A peripheral blood sample was collected from each donor, and TCR beta sequencing was performed on peripheral blood mononuclear cells. The Qiagen DNeasy Blood Extraction Kit was used to extract genomic DNA from the blood cell samples. Regarding this clone: The specificity of this receptor is unknown. There are no base qualities to consult, and no much larger clone falls within one base.

The junction shows trimming of 7 bases on V and 4 bases on J, plus 23 bases between the germline ends. The germline V gene encodes CDR1 LNHDA and CDR2 SQIVND (reference sequence). Including the terminal cysteine and phenylalanine, the CDR3 comprises 17 residues. Left in the record is the CDR3 DNA by itself, 51 bases read in frame from the first base. Receptor amplification or capture employed the immunoSEQ multiplex PCR assay. For the multiplex PCR, a mixture combining 60 forward primers for TCR Vbeta segments and 13 reverse primers for TCR Jbeta segments was used. The CDR3 region of rearranged TCR beta genes was amplified from genomic DNA by a multiplex PCR assay. The amplified TCR beta libraries were sequenced on the Illumina HiSeq System as 87-base-pair reads. The authors' analysis ran thus. A later analysis tallied about 77 million unique TCR beta chains across the 666 repertoires, and 10 million to 11 million of those chains were shared by two or more donors. Raw reads were error-corrected and collapsed into unique sequences with a nearest-neighbor algorithm that merged closely related sequences to remove PCR and sequencing errors. Alignment of CDR3 sequences to IMGT reference sequences was used to assign V, D and J gene segments. For a sequence to be retained, a match of at least six nucleotides to both a V gene segment and a J gene segment was required. Rearrangements were classified as productive when the CDR3 lacked stop codons and remained in frame with V and J, and all other rearrangements were classified as non-productive. CDR3 was defined according to IMGT convention as the region running from the second conserved V-encoded cysteine to the conserved J-encoded phenylalanine. In an earlier analysis of around 640 of the donors, sequences lacking an unambiguous match to a single V gene segment were excluded. In an earlier analysis of 587 of the donors, V segments were called functional above 56.7% productive rearrangements and were called segregating when the between-donor standard deviation exceeded 5%. A statistical classification framework was built for diagnosing cytomegalovirus status from the catalog of TCR beta chain sequences. V and J gene assignment, in a later analysis, came from comparing TCR nucleotide sequences with IMGT/GENE-DB human TR gene sequences. A later analysis assigned CDR3 sequences and most-parsimonious VDJ recombination scenarios with the TCRdist pipeline. In a later analysis, each TCR beta chain was defined by its CDR3 amino acid sequence together with its V-gene family, and reads lacking a unique V-gene family were excluded. A later analysis removed 550 to 650 highly shared, low-generation-probability nucleotide sequences to deal with suspected cross-contamination and a sequencing artifact. In a later analysis, a clonal expansion index was calculated for each public chain from normalized within-repertoire ranks of inferred template counts. A later analysis computed generation probabilities with a VDJ recombination model fitted to out-of-frame rearrangements, and checked the results against IGoR. A later analysis scored TCR-TCR, TCR-HLA and TCR-CMV co-occurrence with hypergeometric tests, applying a repertoire-size bias correction to TCR pairs. A later analysis estimated false discovery rates by permuting HLA or CMV assignments 20 times. A later analysis grouped co-occurring TCRs with DBSCAN, adding TCRdist sequence similarity when clustering within HLA-allele-positive subsets. Repertoires with fewer than 30,000 or more than 120,000 public chains, plus five repertoires with anomalous nucleotide sharing, were excluded from co-occurrence clustering. Held by TCRdb, this immuneACCESS table contains in-frame sequences only and omits some clones. Under half of the omission traces to an unresolved V gene where checked; the cause of the rest is unknown. V and J calls and clone size are those listed in that table; D and trimming were worked out from the DNA. The sample includes 150,000 to 200,000 clones, with roughly 70% observed a single time. The top ten constitute around 7% of the sample.

The sample was PBMCs. The V gene is TRBV19 and the J gene is TRBJ1-5; no D gene can be assigned with confidence. This clonotype was sampled from a man aged 35 to 55 in good health and CMV-seropositive. The CDR3 has the sequence CASKISRSRSLNQPQHF. Here is the DNA: TGTGCCAGTAAGATCAGCCGAAGCCGTAGCTTAAATCAGCCCCAGCATTTT. Here the CDR3 is joined to the reference TRBV19 and TRBJ1-5 genes, and the full variable domain is: DGGITQSPKYLFRKEGQNVTLSCEQNLNHDAMYWYRQDPGQGLRLIYYSQIVNDFQKGDIAEGYSVSREKKESFPLTVTSAQKNPTAFYLCASKISRSRSLNQPQHFGDGTRLSIL.